This T cell receptor beta chain comes out of a study of blood T cell repertoires in COVID-19. Overall study: Sources were T cells, B-cell-depleted T cells, or PBMCs; the material itself was cDNA or gDNA.

Trimming stripped 1 base from V and 0 bases from J, with 7 bases between. CDR3 length: 15 residues. Germline loops: CDR1 SEHNR, CDR2 FQNEAQ (reference sequence). The assay was immunoSEQ multiplex PCR, and TCRdb's table has in-frame clones only and misses some. The profile covers 200,000 to 250,000 clones, with more than 75% appearing a single time and over 4.5% taken by the ten largest. This sequence originates from a man of 80 years or more with acute or convalescent COVID-19. J is TRBJ2-1 and V is TRBV7-9; D may be TRBD1 (5 bases). Sequencing used peripheral blood. The CDR3 spells CASSLGQISYNEQFF. Written as DNA, the CDR3 is TGTGCCAGCAGCTTAGGACAGATCTCCTACAATGAGCAGTTCTTC.